The clone carrying this T cell receptor (beta chain) was seen at least ten times. The target antigen is unknown. TCRdb re-called the RACE reads with MiXCR, one entry per CDR3 protein. The top ten hold more than 7% of the sample, which has around 34,000 distinct CDR3 sequences, 5.5% to 7.5% seen once. The time point was: patch test 1, 2 weeks after DPC sensitization. Sample treatment: therapeutic diphenylcyclopropenone sensitization with weekly scalp DPC. From whole blood left unfractionated, total RNA was extracted. Blood sampling occurred before each patch-test application. These data originate in a study of human T cells and chemical hapten exposure. At the level of the study: Read at 6 days, the patch tests placed 0.01% DPC on the upper back. General study results and limits: With alopecia, donors may have immune responses unlike healthy people's.

CDR1 and CDR2 from the germline V gene are DFQATT and SNEGSKA (reference sequence). CDR3 length: 15 amino acids. Deletions cut 6 bases from V and 3 bases from J, with 21 bases between. The source was whole blood, collected in connection with sensitization to the hapten diphenylcyclopropenone (DPC). The chain employs TRBV20-1 and TRBJ2-7, with D possibly being TRBD2 (5 bases). This clonotype was sampled from a young woman with alopecia areata. Some clones in this sample may be carry-over from other donors' samples. CDR3 protein: CSAASGSGPLYEQYF. CDR3 in DNA: TGCAGTGCGGCGTCGGGGAGCGGTCCCCTCTACGAGCAGTACTTC.